The 14 T cell receptor beta chains given below trace back to one sample, sequenced in a study of human T cells and chemical hapten exposure. This sample's time point: patch test 1, 2 weeks after DPC sensitization. The treatment was: therapeutic diphenylcyclopropenone sensitization with weekly scalp DPC. TCRdb fed the RACE reads into MiXCR, producing one record per CDR3 protein. In the table there are some 400,000 distinct CDR3 sequences, approximately 5% of which are singletons. This specimen was whole blood, taken in connection with sensitization to the hapten diphenylcyclopropenone (DPC). These receptors all come from a woman in her forties or fifties with alopecia areata. Some clones in this sample may be carry-over from other donors' samples.

This clonotype showed up many times. The chain carries TRBV9 and TRBJ2-7; no definite D call. Per the germline V gene, CDR1 is SGDLS and CDR2 is YYNGEE. V lost 0 bases and J 5 bases, leaving 15 bases between the germline ends. CDR3 length: 15 amino acids. Here the CDR3 reads CASSVVGRGSDEQYF. The CDR3, as DNA: TGTGCCAGCAGCGTAGTGGGTAGAGGCAGCGACGAGCAGTACTTC.

The J gene is TRBJ1-6, the V gene TRBV20-1; D unresolved. CDR3 size: 14 residues. Germline assignment: CDR1 DFQATT and CDR2 SNEGSKA (reference sequence). The CDR3 coding sequence is TGCAGCCCGGGGAGGGCCAGGACCGATTCACCCCTCCACTTT. As protein: CSPGRARTDSPLHF.

The V gene is TRBV18, the J gene TRBJ1-5; D perhaps matches TRBD1 (5 bases). The CDR3 loop spans 16 amino acids. V dropped 3 bases and J dropped 0 bases, with 12 bases sitting between them. Germline values: CDR1 KGHSH, CDR2 LQKENI. The CDR3 nucleotides are TGTGCCAGCTCACCTTCCGGGACTAATAGCAATCAGCCCCAGCATTTT. Translated, it gives CASSPSGTNSNQPQHF.

This clonotype was seen more than once but under ten times. The rearrangement joins TRBV20-1 to TRBJ1-1; a weak D match, TRBD1 (5 bases). V lost 3 bases, J lost 5 bases, and 19 bases lay in between. Germline V gene data show CDR1 as DFQATT and CDR2 as SNEGSKA (reference sequence). The CDR3 totals 15 residues. The CDR3 protein is CSASPVGRGYTEAFF. In DNA, the CDR3 is TGCAGTGCTAGCCCTGTCGGGAGGGGTTATACTGAAGCTTTCTTT.

This clonotype was seen at least ten times. The rearrangement links TRBV28 to TRBJ1-4, with 10 bases fitting TRBD1. The CDR3 length is 15 residues. The trim removed 6 bases at V and 5 bases at J, leaving 6 bases unmatched. CDR1 is MDHEN, CDR2 SYDVKM, per germline. The CDR3 is CASREPGQGNEKLFF. DNA for the CDR3: TGTGCCAGCAGGGAACCGGGACAGGGGAATGAAAAACTGTTTTTT.

The chain employs TRBV7-2 and TRBJ2-5; no clear D. The CDR3 covers 13 residues. Germline loops: CDR1 SGHTA, CDR2 FQGNSA. V lost 2 bases, J lost 2 bases, and 6 bases lay in between. The DNA for the CDR3 is TGTGCCAGCAGCTTACACGGTCAAGAGACCCAGTACTTC. Amino acids: CASSLHGQETQYF.

This clonotype was observed at least ten times. The V call is TRBV7-2, the J call TRBJ1-1, with D unclear. The germline gives CDR1 SGHTA, CDR2 FQGNSA. The length of the CDR3 is 12 residues. V gave up 8 bases and J gave up 7 bases, with 14 bases separating them. In DNA form, the CDR3 reads TGTGCCAGCTCAGCTTACGGAGGTGAAGCTTTCTTT. It is translated as CASSAYGGEAFF.

In this sample, this clonotype turned up many times. The rearrangement joins TRBV11-2 to TRBJ2-3; 10 nucleotides match TRBD2. CDR1 is SGHAT, CDR2 FQNNGV, per germline. CDR3 length: 16 residues. V dropped 5 bases and J dropped 5; count of bases not matched to a gene: 10. The chain's CDR3 is CASSRKREGQIDTQYF. The DNA of the CDR3 is TGTGCCAGCAGCCGGAAGCGGGAGGGCCAGATAGATACGCAGTATTTT.

This clonotype was counted at least ten times. The V call is TRBV25-1, the J call TRBJ2-7; possible D gene TRBD1, 5 bases. V lost 4 bases and J lost 5, with 12 bases in between. The CDR3 consists of 13 residues. Germline lookup yields CDR1 MGHDK and CDR2 SYGVNS. The CDR3 spells CASSAWGDDEQYF. The CDR3 DNA is TGTGCCAGCAGTGCTTGGGGCGATGACGAGCAGTACTTC.

The sample holds a few counts of this clonotype. J is TRBJ2-5 and V is TRBV7-9; TRBD1 might be the D (6 bases). CDR3 size: 16 residues. Germline CDR1 and CDR2: SEHNR and FQNEAQ (reference sequence). Trimming pared 6 bases from V and 2 bases from J, leaving 19 bases between. CDR3 in amino acids: CASRRNRAPQQETQYF. CDR3 nucleotides: TGTGCCAGCAGGCGTAACAGGGCCCCCCAACAAGAGACCCAGTACTTC.

In its sample, this clonotype was seen a few times. The chain employs TRBV30 and TRBJ2-5; TRBD2 agrees at 10 bases. CDR1 is GTSNPN and CDR2 is SVGIG in the germline V gene (reference sequence). This CDR3 region has 15 residues. V was clipped by 3 bases and J by 6 bases; unmatched bases: 10. CDR3 sequence reads: CAWSRGASGSQTQYF. DNA of the CDR3: TGTGCCTGGAGCCGTGGGGCTAGCGGGAGTCAGACCCAGTACTTC. Looking up the rest from reference TRBV30 and TRBJ2-5 gives the full variable domain: SQTIHQWPATLVQPVGSPLSLECTVEGTSNPNLYWYRQAAGRGLQLLFYSVGIGQISSEVPQNLSASRPQDRQFILSSKKLLLSDSGFYLCAWSRGASGSQTQYFGPGTRLLVL.

This clonotype turned up a few times. The chain carries TRBV6-5 and TRBJ1-4; TRBD1 is a possible D gene (5 bases). The CDR3 has 15 residues. Germline V gene data show CDR1 as MNHEY and CDR2 as SVGAGI. V lost 3 bases, J lost 3 bases, and 11 bases lay in between. The CDR3 protein is CASSYMGTPNEKLFF. The CDR3 DNA reads TGTGCCAGCAGTTATATGGGGACTCCTAATGAAAAACTGTTTTTT.

This clonotype has a count of ten or more. The genes are TRBV2 and TRBJ2-3; TRBD1 is a possible D gene (6 bases). The germline CDR1 and CDR2 sequences are SNHLY and FYNNEI. Trimming left V 7 bases short and J 5 bases short, with 22 bases between. The CDR3 is 16 residues long. As DNA, the CDR3 is TGTGCCAGCACCCTAGGATTACAGGGAAGTGGAGATACGCAGTATTTT. This encodes CASTLGLQGSGDTQYF. Based on the CDR3 plus reference TRBV2 and TRBJ2-3, the full variable domain is EPEVTQTPSHQVTQMGQEVILRCVPISNHLYFYWYRQILGQKVEFLVSFYNNEISEKSEIFDDQFSVERPDGSNFTLKIRSTKLEDSAMYFCASTLGLQGSGDTQYFGPGTRLTVL.

This clonotype was counted a few times. This chain connects TRBV12-3 or TRBV12-4 to TRBJ1-3, with 7 nucleotides matching TRBD1. The CDR3 extends over 15 amino acids. The V segment lost 6 bases and the J segment 0 bases; nucleotides outside the gene matches: 5. This CDR3 reads CASRRQGGSGNTIYF. CDR3 DNA sequence: TGTGCCAGCAGACGACAGGGCGGCTCTGGAAACACCATATATTTT.